This TCR beta chain came from a study of blood T cell repertoires in COVID-19. About the research overall: Samples taken during acute and convalescent COVID-19 were collected in the United States, Italy and Spain. Nucleic acid was either cDNA or gDNA, and it came from T cells, B-cell-depleted T cells, or PBMCs.

Authors' analysis steps: Quantification of nucleated cells was approximated via reference gene primer amplification. Generated by immunoSEQ multiplex PCR, the TCRdb table keeps only in-frame clones and is missing some. D and trimming were read from the DNA, whereas the V and J calls and clone size are those reported in that table. The repertoire holds 200,000 to 250,000 clones, with 84% as singletons. V dropped 7 bases and J dropped 2; count of bases not matched to a gene: 9. The V gene's germline CDR1 is MRHNA and CDR2 SNTAGT. The CDR3 totals 15 residues. The sequenced sample was peripheral blood. This TCR came from a human donor in a cohort sampled during active COVID-19. The V gene is TRBV6-4, the J gene TRBJ2-3; 7 bases are a match to TRBD2. The DNA of the CDR3 is TGTGCCAGCACCGAACGTGCGGGGGACACAGATACGCAGTATTTT. Its protein is CASTERAGDTDTQYF.